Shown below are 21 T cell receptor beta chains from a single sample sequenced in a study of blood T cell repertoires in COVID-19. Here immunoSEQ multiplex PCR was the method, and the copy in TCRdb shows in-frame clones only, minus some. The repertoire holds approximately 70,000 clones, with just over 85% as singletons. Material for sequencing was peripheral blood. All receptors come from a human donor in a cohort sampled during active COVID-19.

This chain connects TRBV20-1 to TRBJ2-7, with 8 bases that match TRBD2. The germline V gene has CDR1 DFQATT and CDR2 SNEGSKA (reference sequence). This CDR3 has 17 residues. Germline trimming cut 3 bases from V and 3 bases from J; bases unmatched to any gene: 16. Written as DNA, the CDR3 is TGCAGTGCTAGTTCTGGCTTTGGCAGCGGGAGCGGCTACGAGCAGTACTTC. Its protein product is CSASSGFGSGSGYEQYF.

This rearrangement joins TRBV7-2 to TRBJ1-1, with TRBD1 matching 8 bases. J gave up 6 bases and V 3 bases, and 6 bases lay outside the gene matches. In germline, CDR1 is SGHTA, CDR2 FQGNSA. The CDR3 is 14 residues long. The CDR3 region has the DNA TGTGCCAGCAGCTTGACAGGGGCGAGGGCTGAAGCTTTCTTT. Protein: CASSLTGARAEAFF.

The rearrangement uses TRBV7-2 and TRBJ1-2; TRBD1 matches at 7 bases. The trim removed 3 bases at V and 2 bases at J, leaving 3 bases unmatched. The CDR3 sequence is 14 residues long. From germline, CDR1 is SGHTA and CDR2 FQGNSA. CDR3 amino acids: CASSFDRANYGYTF. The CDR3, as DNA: TGTGCCAGCAGCTTTGACAGGGCAAACTATGGCTACACCTTC.

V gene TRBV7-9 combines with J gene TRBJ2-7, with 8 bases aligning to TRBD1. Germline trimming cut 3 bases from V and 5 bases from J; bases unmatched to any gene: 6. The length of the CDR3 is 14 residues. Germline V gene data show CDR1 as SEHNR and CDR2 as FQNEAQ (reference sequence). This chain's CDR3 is CASSFRAGGDEQYF. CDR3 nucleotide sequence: TGTGCCAGCAGCTTTAGGGCAGGGGGCGACGAGCAGTACTTC.

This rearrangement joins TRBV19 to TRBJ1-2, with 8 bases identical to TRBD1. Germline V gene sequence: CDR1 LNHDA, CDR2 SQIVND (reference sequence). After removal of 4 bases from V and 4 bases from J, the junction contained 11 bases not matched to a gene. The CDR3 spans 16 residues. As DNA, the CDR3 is TGTGCCAGTAGTACCCAGACAGGGGCTCCTATCTATGGCTACACCTTC. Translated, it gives CASSTQTGAPIYGYTF.

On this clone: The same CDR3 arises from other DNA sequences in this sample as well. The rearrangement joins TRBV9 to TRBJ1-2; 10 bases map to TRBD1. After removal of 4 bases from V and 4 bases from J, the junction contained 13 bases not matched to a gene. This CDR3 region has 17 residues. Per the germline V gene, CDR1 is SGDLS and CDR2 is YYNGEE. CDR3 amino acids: CASSQLGTGEFGYGYTF. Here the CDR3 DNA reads TGTGCCAGCAGCCAGTTGGGGACAGGGGAATTCGGCTATGGCTACACCTTC.

In DNA form, the CDR3 reads TGTGCCTGTCATGTCGACTGGGACTATGGCTACACCTTC. It encodes CACHVDWDYGYTF. The J gene is TRBJ1-2, the V gene TRBV30; D remains unclear. CDR1 GTSNPN and CDR2 SVGIG come from the germline V gene (reference sequence). Trimming cost V 6 bases and J 3 bases, with 14 bases left between them. The CDR3 spans 13 residues.

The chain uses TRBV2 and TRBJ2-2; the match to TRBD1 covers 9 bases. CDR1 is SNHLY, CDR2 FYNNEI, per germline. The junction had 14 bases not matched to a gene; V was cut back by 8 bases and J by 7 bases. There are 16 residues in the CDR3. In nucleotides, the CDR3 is TGTGCCAGCCATAAGGGGGGACAGGGTATGGTCGGGGAGCTGTTTTTT. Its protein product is CASHKGGQGMVGELFF.

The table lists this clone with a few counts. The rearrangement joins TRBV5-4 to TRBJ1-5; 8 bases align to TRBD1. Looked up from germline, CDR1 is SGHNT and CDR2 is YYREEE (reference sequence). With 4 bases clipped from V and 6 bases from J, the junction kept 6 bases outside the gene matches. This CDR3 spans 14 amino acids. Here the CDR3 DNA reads TGTGCCAGCAGCATGGACAGGGAGAGTCAGCCCCAGCATTTT. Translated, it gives CASSMDRESQPQHF.

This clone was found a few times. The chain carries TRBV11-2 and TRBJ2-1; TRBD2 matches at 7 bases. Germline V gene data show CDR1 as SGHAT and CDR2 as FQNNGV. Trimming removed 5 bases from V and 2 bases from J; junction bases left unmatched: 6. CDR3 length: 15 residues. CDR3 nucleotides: TGTGCCAGCAGCCTGACAAGCGGGGCCTACAATGAGCAGTTCTTC. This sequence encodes CASSLTSGAYNEQFF.

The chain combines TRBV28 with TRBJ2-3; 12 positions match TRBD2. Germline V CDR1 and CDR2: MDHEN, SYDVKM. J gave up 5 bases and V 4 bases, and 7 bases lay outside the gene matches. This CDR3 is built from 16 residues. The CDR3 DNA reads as TGTGCCAGCAGTTCTTCTAGCGGGGGGGCAAGAGATACGCAGTATTTT. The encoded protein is CASSSSSGGARDTQYF.

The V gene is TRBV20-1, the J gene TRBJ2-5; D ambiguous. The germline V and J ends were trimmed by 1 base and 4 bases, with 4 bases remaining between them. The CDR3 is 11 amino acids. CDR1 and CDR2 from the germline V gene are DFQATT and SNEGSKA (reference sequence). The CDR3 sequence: CSARAGETQYF. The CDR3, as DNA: TGCAGTGCTAGAGCAGGAGAGACCCAGTACTTC.

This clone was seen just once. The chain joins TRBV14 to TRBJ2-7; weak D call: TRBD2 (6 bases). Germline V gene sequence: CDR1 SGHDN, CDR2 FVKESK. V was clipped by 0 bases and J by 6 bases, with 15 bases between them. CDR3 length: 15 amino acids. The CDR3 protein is CASSQDRFWRAEQYF. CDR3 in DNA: TGTGCCAGCAGCCAAGATCGATTTTGGAGGGCCGAGCAGTACTTC. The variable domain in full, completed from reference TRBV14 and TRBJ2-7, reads EAGVTQFPSHSVIEKGQTVTLRCDPISGHDNLYWYRRVMGKEIKFLLHFVKESKQDESGMPNNRFLAERTGGTYSTLKVQPAELEDSGVYFCASSQDRFWRAEQYFGPGTRLTVT.

The CDR3 nucleotides read TGTGCCAGCAGCTTGGGGGACAGGGGGGAAGAGACCCAGTACTTC. Translating gives CASSLGDRGEETQYF. The chain carries TRBV5-5 and TRBJ2-5, with 11 positions matching TRBD1. The CDR3 loop spans 15 amino acids. V lost 0 bases, J lost 3 bases, and 1 base stayed unmatched. Germline lookup yields CDR1 SGHKS and CDR2 YYEKEE (reference sequence).

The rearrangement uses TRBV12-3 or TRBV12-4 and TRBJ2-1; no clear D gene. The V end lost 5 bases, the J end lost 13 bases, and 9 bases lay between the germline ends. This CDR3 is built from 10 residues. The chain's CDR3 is CASSGPFQFF. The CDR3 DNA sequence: TGTGCCAGCAGTGGGCCGTTCCAGTTCTTC.

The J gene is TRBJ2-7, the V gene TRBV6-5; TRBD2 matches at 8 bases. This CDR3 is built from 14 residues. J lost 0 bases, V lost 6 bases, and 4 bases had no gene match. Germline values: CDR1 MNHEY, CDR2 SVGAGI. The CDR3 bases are TGTGCCAGCAGGCGGGGGGCGGACTCCTACGAGCAGTACTTC. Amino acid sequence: CASRRGADSYEQYF.

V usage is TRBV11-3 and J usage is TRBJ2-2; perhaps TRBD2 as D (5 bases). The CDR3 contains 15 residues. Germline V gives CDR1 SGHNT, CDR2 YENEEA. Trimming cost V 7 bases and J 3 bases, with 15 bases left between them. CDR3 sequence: CASTRGPSDTGELFF. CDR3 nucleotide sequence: TGTGCCAGCACTAGAGGGCCTTCGGACACCGGGGAGCTGTTTTTT.

CDR3 DNA sequence: TGTGCCAGCAGACAGGGAGACGTTTATGGCTACACCTTC. The encoded protein is CASRQGDVYGYTF. The chain links TRBV6-5 to TRBJ1-2; D is possibly TRBD1 (6 bases). The CDR3 runs 13 residues. The V gene lost 6 bases and the J gene lost 5 bases, with 13 bases spanning the gap. Germline CDR1 and CDR2: MNHEY and SVGAGI.

CDR3 protein: CAWLADQETQYF. The CDR3 DNA is TGTGCCTGGCTAGCGGACCAAGAGACCCAGTACTTC. The gene calls are TRBV30 and TRBJ2-5; 7 nucleotides align to TRBD2. This CDR3 is 12 amino acids long. With V trimmed by 5 bases and J by 0 bases, 0 bases remained unmatched. Germline CDR1 and CDR2: GTSNPN and SVGIG (reference sequence).

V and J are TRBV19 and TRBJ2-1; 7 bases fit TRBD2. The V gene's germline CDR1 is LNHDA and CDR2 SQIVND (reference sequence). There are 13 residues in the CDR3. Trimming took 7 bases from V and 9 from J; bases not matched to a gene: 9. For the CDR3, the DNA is TGTGCCAGTAACAGCGGGGTTCTGGCTGAGCAGTTCTTC. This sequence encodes CASNSGVLAEQFF.

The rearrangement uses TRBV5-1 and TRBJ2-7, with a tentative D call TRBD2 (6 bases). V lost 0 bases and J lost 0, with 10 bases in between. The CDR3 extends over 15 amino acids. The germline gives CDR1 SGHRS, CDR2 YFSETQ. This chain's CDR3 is CASSLDVGSSYEQYF. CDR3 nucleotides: TGCGCCAGCAGCTTGGACGTCGGGAGCTCCTACGAGCAGTACTTC.